A single sample is the source of the 2 T cell receptor beta chains below, sequenced in a study of tumour-infiltrating T cells in Burkitt lymphoma (dated by TCRdb to 2019 to 2021). Libraries were built with the immunoSEQ multiplex PCR assay. TCRdb limited this immuneACCESS table to in-frame rearrangements with V and J called. A share of clones is missing; checked studies link under half to unresolved V genes, and the rest is unexplained. Present in this sample are about 210 clones, approximately 91% of which were seen just once. The top ten clonotypes cover about 8.1% of the sample. The sample comprised tumor tissue. The receptors derive from a human donor with Burkitt lymphoma.

The gene calls are TRBV7-8 and TRBJ2-5; D is possibly TRBD1 or TRBD2 (5 bases each). Germline assignment: CDR1 SGHVS and CDR2 FQNEAQ. The V gene lost 0 bases and the J gene lost 2 bases, with 10 bases spanning the gap. This CDR3 is 15 amino acids long. The CDR3 spells CASSLAGTPQETQYF. In DNA, the CDR3 is TGTGCCAGCAGCTTAGCTGGGACGCCTCAAGAGACCCAGTACTTC.

The chain employs TRBV13 and TRBJ1-1; D is possibly TRBD1 (5 bases). CDR1 is PRHDT and CDR2 is FYEKMQ in the germline V gene (reference sequence). This CDR3 comprises 12 residues. V was trimmed by 5 bases and J by 8 bases, leaving 12 bases between them. CDR3 loop: CASSPGAGEAFF. In DNA form, the CDR3 reads TGTGCCAGCAGCCCCGGGGCGGGGGAAGCTTTCTTT.